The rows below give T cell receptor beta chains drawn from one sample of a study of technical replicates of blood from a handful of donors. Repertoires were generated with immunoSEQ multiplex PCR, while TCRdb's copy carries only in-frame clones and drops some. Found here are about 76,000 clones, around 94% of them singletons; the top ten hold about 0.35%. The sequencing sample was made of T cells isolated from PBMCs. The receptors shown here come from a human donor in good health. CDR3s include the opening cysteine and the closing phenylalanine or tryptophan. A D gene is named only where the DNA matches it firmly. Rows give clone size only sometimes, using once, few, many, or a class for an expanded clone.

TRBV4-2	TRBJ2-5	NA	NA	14	TGTGCCAGCAGTCTCCCGGGTTCCCAAGAGACCCAGTACTTC	CASSLPGSQETQYF
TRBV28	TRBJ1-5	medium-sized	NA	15	TGTGCCAGCAGTTTATTACAGGGTGGCAATCAGCCCCAGCATTTT	CASSLLQGGNQPQHF
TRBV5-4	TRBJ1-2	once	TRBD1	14	TGTGCCAGCAGCCGAGTGGGACAGGGTGGTGGCTACACCTTC	CASSRVGQGGGYTF
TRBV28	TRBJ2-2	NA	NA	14	TGTGCCAGCAGTTTGTTTTCGGGAACCGGGGAGCTGTTTTTT	CASSLFSGTGELFF
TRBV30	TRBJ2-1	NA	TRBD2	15	TGTGCCTGGGAGCTGGGACTAGCGGGGTACAATGAGCAGTTCTTC	CAWELGLAGYNEQFF
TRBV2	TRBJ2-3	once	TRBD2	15	TGTGCCAGCAAGGGCACTCAACTAGCGTTGGATACGCAGTATTTT	CASKGTQLALDTQYF
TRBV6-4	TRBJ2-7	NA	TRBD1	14	TGTGCCAGCAGTGCCGGGACAGGGGGTAACGAGCAGTACTTC	CASSAGTGGNEQYF
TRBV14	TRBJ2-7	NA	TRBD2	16	TGTGCCAGCAGCCGCGAGCGGGAACTAACTACCTACGAGCAGTACTTC	CASSRERELTTYEQYF
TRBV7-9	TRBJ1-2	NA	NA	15	TGTGCCAGCAGCCCAAGAGAACAGGCTAACTATGGCTACACCTTC	CASSPREQANYGYTF
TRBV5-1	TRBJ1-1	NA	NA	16	TGCGCCAGCAGCTTGGAAGGACAGCTGATGAACACTGAAGCTTTCTTT	CASSLEGQLMNTEAFF
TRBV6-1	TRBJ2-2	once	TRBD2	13	TGTGCCAGATTAGGGCGGGAGACCGGGGAGCTGTTTTTT	CARLGRETGELFF
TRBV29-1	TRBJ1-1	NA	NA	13	TGCAGCGGAATAGGAGGGATAAGGACTGAAGCTTTCTTT	CSGIGGIRTEAFF
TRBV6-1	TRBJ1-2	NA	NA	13	TGTGCCAGCAGTGTCGAGAGGGTCCGTGGCTACACCTTC	CASSVERVRGYTF
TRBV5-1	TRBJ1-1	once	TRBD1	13	TGCGCCAGCAGCTATACAGGGGGGGACTTGGCTTTCTTT	CASSYTGGDLAFF
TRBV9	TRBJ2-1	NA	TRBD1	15	TGTGCCAGCAGCGTCAGGGACAGGGAGAATAATGAGCAGTTCTTC	CASSVRDRENNEQFF
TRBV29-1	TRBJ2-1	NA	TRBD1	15	TGCAGCGTTGAGAGAACCGGGACAGGGTACAATGAGCAGTTCTTC	CSVERTGTGYNEQFF
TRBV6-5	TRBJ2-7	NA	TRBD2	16	TGTGCCAGCAGTTTTCCAGTGGGACTAGCGGGTTTTGAGCAGTACTTC	CASSFPVGLAGFEQYF
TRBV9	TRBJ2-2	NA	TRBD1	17	TGTGCCAGCAGCGTAGACCCAGGGGGCAGTTTATCCGGGGAGCTGTTTTTT	CASSVDPGGSLSGELFF
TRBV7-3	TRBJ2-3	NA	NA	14	TGTGCCAGCAGCGCCTTGACAGCGACAGATACGCAGTATTTT	CASSALTATDTQYF
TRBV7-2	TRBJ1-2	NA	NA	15	TGTGCCAGCAGCTTAGGGGGACACAATAACTATGGCTACACCTTC	CASSLGGHNNYGYTF
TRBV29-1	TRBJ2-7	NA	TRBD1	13	TGCAGCGGTGGACAGGGTCATTCCTACGAGCAGTACTTC	CSGGQGHSYEQYF
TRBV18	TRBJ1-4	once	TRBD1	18	TGTGCCAGCTCACCAGGGACAGGGGGCGTCAAGTTATATGAAAAACTGTTTTTT	CASSPGTGGVKLYEKLFF
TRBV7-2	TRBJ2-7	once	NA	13	TGTGCCAGCAGCTGGGGTCTAGCCCACGAGCAGTACTTC	CASSWGLAHEQYF
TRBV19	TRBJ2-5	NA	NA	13	TGTGCCACAACATCGTCCGGGGGAGAGACCCAGTACTTC	CATTSSGGETQYF
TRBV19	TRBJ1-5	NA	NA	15	TGTGCCAGTAGTATAGATTCAGGGGGCAATCAGCCCCAGCATTTT	CASSIDSGGNQPQHF
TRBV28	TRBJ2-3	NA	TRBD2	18	TGTGCCAGCAGTCCTTTTATCCGGACTAGAGGGTTCACAGATACGCAGTATTTT	CASSPFIRTRGFTDTQYF
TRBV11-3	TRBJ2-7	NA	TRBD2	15	TGTGCCAGCAGCTTAGCACTAGCGGGAGAACGCGAGCAGTACTTC	CASSLALAGEREQYF
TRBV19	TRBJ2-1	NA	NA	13	TGTGCCAGTAGTATTCTCAATAGCAATGAGCAGTTCTTC	CASSILNSNEQFF
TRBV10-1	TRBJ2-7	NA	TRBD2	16	TGCGCCAGCAGCGCCCGGTGGGCTAGCGGGATCTACGAGCAGTACTTC	CASSARWASGIYEQYF
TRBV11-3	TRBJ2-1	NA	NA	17	TGTGCCAGCAGCCAGGAAAACGCCCTAGCGCACCTCAATGAGCAGTTCTTC	CASSQENALAHLNEQFF
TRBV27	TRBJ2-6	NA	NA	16	TGTGCCAGCAGTTTATGGCCGCTCTCTGGGGCCAACGTCCTGACTTTC	CASSLWPLSGANVLTF
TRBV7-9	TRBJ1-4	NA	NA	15	TGTGCCAGCAGCTCGCTGGACAGACGAGACGAAAAACTGTTTTTT	CASSSLDRRDEKLFF
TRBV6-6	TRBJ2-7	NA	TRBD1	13	TGTGCCAGCAGTTACAGGGACAGGGAAGAGCAGTACTTC	CASSYRDREEQYF
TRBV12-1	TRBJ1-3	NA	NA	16	TGTGCCAGCAGCCAGAGGACAGGACAAGGGGGAAACACCATATATTTT	CASSQRTGQGGNTIYF
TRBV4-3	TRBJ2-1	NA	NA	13	TGCGCCAGCAGCCGAGAACTAGCAAATGAGCAGTTCTTC	CASSRELANEQFF
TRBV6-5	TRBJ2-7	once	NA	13	TGTGCCAGCAGAATGGGGGCCCACTACGAGCAGTACTTC	CASRMGAHYEQYF
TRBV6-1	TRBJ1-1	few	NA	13	TGTGCCAGCAGTGCAGAGAGGGTCACTGAAGCTTTCTTT	CASSAERVTEAFF
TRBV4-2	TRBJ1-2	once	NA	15	TGTGCCAGCAGCCCTAGCCTTCTAGGGGGCTATGGCTACACCTTC	CASSPSLLGGYGYTF
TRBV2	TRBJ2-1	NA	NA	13	TGTGCCAGCCGGGACACAGTCTACAATGAGCAGTTCTTC	CASRDTVYNEQFF
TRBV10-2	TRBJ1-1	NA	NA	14	TGCGCCAGCAGATTAGGGGGGGGGAACACTGAAGCTTTCTTT	CASRLGGGNTEAFF
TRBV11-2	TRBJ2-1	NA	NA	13	TGTGCCAGCAGCGGGACATATCGGGGTGAGCAGTTCTTC	CASSGTYRGEQFF
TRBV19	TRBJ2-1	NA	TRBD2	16	TGTGCCAGTAGTCTGAACGGACTAGCGGGAGGGCATGAGCAGTTCTTC	CASSLNGLAGGHEQFF
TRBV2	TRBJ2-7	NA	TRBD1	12	TGTGCCAGCAGTACAGGGGGCGGCGAGCAGTACTTC	CASSTGGGEQYF
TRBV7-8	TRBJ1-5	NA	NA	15	TGTGCCAGCAGCTTACTCAGGGGCCCCTTACAGCCCCAGCATTTT	CASSLLRGPLQPQHF
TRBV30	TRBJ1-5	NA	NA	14	TGTGCCTGGAAAACCGGGGGTTTCAATCAGCCCCAGCATTTT	CAWKTGGFNQPQHF
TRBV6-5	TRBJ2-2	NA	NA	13	TGTGCCAGCAGTTACCAGTACACCGGGGAGCTGTTTTTT	CASSYQYTGELFF
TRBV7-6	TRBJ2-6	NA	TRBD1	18	TGTGCCAGCAGTTATTTTGGACAGGGGGCATCCGGGGCCAACGTCCTGACTTTC	CASSYFGQGASGANVLTF
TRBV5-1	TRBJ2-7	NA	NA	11	TGCGCCAGCAGCACTGCCTACGAGCAGTACTTC	CASSTAYEQYF
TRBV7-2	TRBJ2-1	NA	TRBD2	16	TGTGCCAGCAGCCAAGACTCTAGCGGAATCTACAATGAGCAGTTCTTC	CASSQDSSGIYNEQFF
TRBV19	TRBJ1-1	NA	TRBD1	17	TGTGCCAGTTCTTTTGCGGGGACAGGGGGGAGGTGGACTGAAGCTTTCTTT	CASSFAGTGGRWTEAFF
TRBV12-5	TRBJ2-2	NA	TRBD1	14	TGTGCTAGTGGTTTGAAGGGGGCTGACGGGGAGCTGTTTTTT	CASGLKGADGELFF
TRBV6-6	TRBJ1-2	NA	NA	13	TGTGCCAGCAGGACACATCAGATCTATGGCTACACCTTC	CASRTHQIYGYTF
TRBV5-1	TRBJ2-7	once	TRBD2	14	TGCGCCAGCAGTGATCTAGCGGCCTCCTACGAGCAGTACTTC	CASSDLAASYEQYF
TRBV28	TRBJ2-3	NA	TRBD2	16	TGTGCCAGCAGTTTCGGGACTAGCGGGTACACAGATACGCAGTATTTT	CASSFGTSGYTDTQYF
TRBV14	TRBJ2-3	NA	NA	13	TGTGCCAGCAGCCAAGATCTAAGTTTGTCGCAGTATTTT	CASSQDLSLSQYF
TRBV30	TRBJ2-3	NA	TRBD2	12	TGTGCCTGGTTACTAGCGGCAGATACGCAGTATTTT	CAWLLAADTQYF
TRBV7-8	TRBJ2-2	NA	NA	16	TGTGCCAGCAGTTCAGGTAGCGGTTTAGGCACCGGGGAGCTGTTTTTT	CASSSGSGLGTGELFF